This T cell receptor beta chain was recovered during a study of cytomegalovirus exposure and HLA in healthy donors. General observations from the study: A later analysis reported that several of the most significant clusters appeared to be linked to common viral pathogens, among them Epstein-Barr virus. A few CMV-associated chains proved CMV antigen-specific in vitro.

The table lists this clone with a few counts. Its antigen is still unknown. V lost 7 bases to trimming and J lost 3 bases; unmatched junction nucleotides: 4. The CDR3 runs to 14 residues. The germline V gene has CDR1 SGHDT and CDR2 YYEEEE. PCR was performed using 60 Vbeta and 13 Jbeta primers. As handled by the study authors: The authors later counted some 76 million unique TCR beta chains, approximately 12 million of them shared. Clones were sequenced by immunoSEQ multiplex PCR, and TCRdb holds only the in-frame ones, with some missing. The V and J calls and clone size were taken over from that table, and D and trimming were inferred from the DNA. Of about 150,000 clones listed, roughly 70% were seen once; the top ten hold about 7%.

The chain uses TRBV5-6 and TRBJ2-3, with 11 bases identical to TRBD2. The origin of this receptor is a man aged 25 to 40 in good health and CMV-seronegative. Material for sequencing was PBMCs. CDR3 protein: CASVTSGGTDTQYF. The CDR3, as DNA: TGTGCCAGCGTTACTAGCGGGGGTACAGATACGCAGTATTTT. Looking up the rest from reference TRBV5-6 and TRBJ2-3 gives the full variable domain: DAGVTQSPTHLIKTRGQQVTLRCSPKSGHDTVSWYQQALGQGPQFIFQYYEEEERQRGNFPDRFSGHQFPNYSSELNVNALLLGDSALYLCASVTSGGTDTQYFGPGTRLTVL.